This entry lists 21 T cell receptor beta chains sequenced from one sample in a study of CD8 T cells in Susac syndrome. With random hexamers, roughly 0.45 to 1 ug RNA was reverse transcribed. TCRdb itself ran the immunoSEQ multiplex PCR reads through MiXCR, one entry per CDR3 protein. Altogether under 200,000 distinct CDR3 sequences are present, about 93% being singletons, with the ten largest covering over 0.12%. The sequenced sample consisted of CD4+ T cells from PBMCs. Receptor source: a human donor in good health.

The V gene is TRBV18, the J gene TRBJ1-1; D might be TRBD1 (5 bases). This CDR3 region has 15 residues. Germline V gives CDR1 KGHSH, CDR2 LQKENI. Trimming removed 1 base from V and 2 bases from J, with 11 bases in between. CDR3 sequence: CASSPQSGSNTEAFF. As DNA, the CDR3 is TGTGCCAGCTCACCACAATCAGGGTCAAACACTGAAGCTTTCTTT.

V is TRBV18 and J is TRBJ1-1; D is perhaps TRBD1 (5 bases). The CDR3 is made up of 15 amino acids. V was cut by 3 bases and J by 3 bases, with 14 bases left in between. Germline-derived CDR1 and CDR2 are KGHSH and LQKENI. CDR3 sequence reads: CASSPRSGGDTEAFF. CDR3 nucleotides: TGTGCCAGCTCACCGCGGAGTGGAGGGGACACTGAAGCTTTCTTT.

This clonotype was observed a few times. The chain has TRBV7-3 and TRBJ1-6, with 7 bases fitting TRBD1. Per the germline V gene, CDR1 is SGHTA and CDR2 is FQGTGA. Trimming cost V 6 bases and J 7 bases; bases outside gene matches: 6. This CDR3 comprises 14 residues. The CDR3 region is CASSLDRVNSPLHF. The DNA for the CDR3 is TGTGCCAGCAGTCTAGACAGGGTGAATTCACCCCTCCACTTT.

V is TRBV20-1 and J is TRBJ1-1; D remains unclear. V lost 0 bases and J 1 base, leaving 9 bases between the germline ends. The CDR3 sequence is 14 residues long. Germline lookup yields CDR1 DFQATT and CDR2 SNEGSKA (reference sequence). The CDR3 bases are TGCAGTGCTAGAGATCCCTCAAGGAACACTGAAGCTTTCTTT. Residues: CSARDPSRNTEAFF.

This chain uses TRBV11-3 with TRBJ2-1; the match to TRBD1 covers 7 bases. The CDR3 consists of 15 residues. Germline assignment: CDR1 SGHNT and CDR2 YENEEA. With 5 bases clipped from V and 0 bases from J, the junction kept 4 bases outside the gene matches. The CDR3 DNA follows: TGTGCCAGCAGCCTCCGGGACAGCTCCTACAATGAGCAGTTCTTC. Residues: CASSLRDSSYNEQFF.

This chain connects TRBV7-2 to TRBJ2-7; 8 bases fit TRBD1. V was clipped by 0 bases and J by 5 bases; unmatched bases: 9. The germline V gene encodes CDR1 SGHTA and CDR2 FQGNSA. This CDR3 has 16 amino acids. Written as DNA, the CDR3 is TGTGCCAGCAGCTTAGCTGCGTCAGGGGGCGCCCACGAGCAGTACTTC. This codes for CASSLAASGGAHEQYF.

The V and J genes are TRBV4-2 and TRBJ1-1; D unclear. Germline loops: CDR1 LGHNA, CDR2 YNFKEQ. The CDR3 totals 13 residues. The ends were cut back, 10 bases at V and 2 bases at J, with 14 bases in the middle. The CDR3 loop reads CATRLDPNTEAFF. In DNA, the CDR3 is TGTGCCACGCGACTGGACCCAAACACTGAAGCTTTCTTT.

This chain joins TRBV12-3 or TRBV12-4 and TRBJ2-7; TRBD1 matches 7 bases. The CDR3 covers 14 residues. With V trimmed by 8 bases and J by 4 bases, 11 bases remained unmatched. The CDR3 here is CASGEQGFVYEQYF. The DNA of the CDR3 is TGTGCCAGCGGGGAACAGGGGTTTGTTTACGAGCAGTACTTC.

The V call is TRBV7-2, the J call TRBJ2-3; D gene ambiguous. The V and J ends lost 1 base and 5 bases respectively, with 7 bases between them. The CDR3 extends over 13 amino acids. Germline CDR1 is SGHTA and CDR2 is FQGNSA. The CDR3 loop is CASSLESGDTQYF. As DNA, the CDR3 is TGTGCCAGCAGCTTAGAATCTGGAGATACGCAGTATTTT.

This chain joins TRBV7-9 and TRBJ1-5; no definite D call. Trimming removed 4 bases from V and 8 bases from J, with 9 bases in between. Germline V gene lookup returns CDR1 SEHNR and CDR2 FQNEAQ (reference sequence). The CDR3 covers 12 residues. The CDR3: CASSWSSEPQHF. The DNA for the CDR3 is TGTGCCAGCAGCTGGAGCAGCGAGCCCCAGCATTTT. The full variable domain, its missing parts supplied by reference TRBV7-9 and TRBJ1-5, is DTGVSQNPRHKITKRGQNVTFRCDPISEHNRLYWYRQTLGQGPEFLTYFQNEAQLEKSRLLSDRFSAERPKGSFSTLEIQRTEQGDSAMYLCASSWSSEPQHFGDGTRLSIL.

This chain joins TRBV7-3 and TRBJ2-5, with 7 bases aligning to TRBD1. The CDR3 extends over 14 amino acids. Germline CDR1 is SGHTA and CDR2 is FQGTGA. The junction had 3 bases not matched to a gene; V was cut back by 5 bases and J by 0 bases. The CDR3 here is CASSPTGYQETQYF. For the CDR3, the DNA is TGTGCCAGCAGCCCGACAGGGTACCAAGAGACCCAGTACTTC.

The chain carries TRBV10-3 and TRBJ2-3; D call uncertain. The V end lost 3 bases, the J end lost 6 bases, and 13 bases lay between the germline ends. The germline V gene encodes CDR1 ENHRY and CDR2 SYGVKD. This CDR3 has 14 residues. Here the CDR3 reads CAISDLGTKDTQYF. The CDR3 DNA reads TGTGCCATCAGTGACCTGGGAACAAAGGATACGCAGTATTTT.

This clonotype showed up just once. The chain couples TRBV15 to TRBJ1-6; D remains ambiguous. There are 14 residues in the CDR3. The germline V gene encodes CDR1 LNHNV and CDR2 YYDKDF (reference sequence). Trimming shortened V by 3 bases and J by 9 bases, and 12 bases separated the two germline ends. The CDR3, as DNA: TGTGCCACCAGCAGCCACGGGAGAGCTTCACCCCTCCACTTT. Translated: CATSSHGRASPLHF.

This chain connects TRBV29-1 to TRBJ1-4; 7 bases are a match to TRBD1. The CDR3 sequence is 14 residues long. Germline V lookup: CDR1 SQVTM, CDR2 ANQGSEA. The ends lost 7 bases at V and 3 bases at J; junction bases unmatched: 8. CDR3 region: CSGGTGTANEKLFF. The CDR3 bases are TGCAGCGGGGGAACCGGGACAGCTAATGAAAAACTGTTTTTT.

The V call is TRBV5-1, the J call TRBJ1-4; D might be TRBD1 (5 bases). Looked up from germline, CDR1 is SGHRS and CDR2 is YFSETQ. The ends were cut back, 1 base at V and 2 bases at J, with 9 bases in the middle. This CDR3 is built from 15 residues. The CDR3 DNA reads TGCGCCAGCAGCTTGAATCCAGGGACTAATGAAAAACTGTTTTTT. Encoded protein: CASSLNPGTNEKLFF.

The gene calls are TRBV20-1 and TRBJ2-2; no clear D gene. Germline lookup yields CDR1 DFQATT and CDR2 SNEGSKA (reference sequence). The CDR3 extends over 13 amino acids. With 1 base removed from V and 7 bases from J, the gap between germline ends came to 10 bases. The CDR3 sequence is CSARGIHGGELFF. The CDR3 nucleotides are TGCAGTGCTAGAGGAATACACGGCGGGGAGCTGTTTTTT.

The chain couples TRBV4-2 to TRBJ1-1; D call uncertain. Germline CDR1 reads LGHNA; CDR2 reads YNFKEQ. CDR3 length: 15 amino acids. The ends were cut back, 0 bases at V and 8 bases at J, with 16 bases in the middle. The CDR3 is CASSQEGRAGREAFF. The CDR3 region has the DNA TGTGCCAGCAGCCAAGAGGGGAGGGCAGGTCGGGAAGCTTTCTTT.

The rearrangement links TRBV5-4 to TRBJ2-4, with a tentative D call TRBD2 (6 bases). Germline V gives CDR1 SGHNT, CDR2 YYREEE (reference sequence). The germline V and J ends were trimmed by 3 bases and 1 base, with 14 bases remaining between them. There are 16 residues in the CDR3. Here the CDR3 DNA reads TGTGCCAGCAGCTCCGGAACAGGAGGGGCCAAAAACATTCAGTACTTC. It encodes CASSSGTGGAKNIQYF.

The chain carries TRBV25-1 and TRBJ2-7, with D unresolved. In germline, CDR1 is MGHDK, CDR2 SYGVNS. Deletions cut 5 bases from V and 3 bases from J, with 5 bases between. The CDR3 runs 11 residues. The DNA of the CDR3 is TGTGCCAGCAGTCGCCTCTACGAGCAGTACTTC. Residues: CASSRLYEQYF.

This chain uses TRBV29-1 with TRBJ2-1; 9 bases agree with TRBD1. Looked up from germline, CDR1 is SQVTM and CDR2 is ANQGSEA. This CDR3 has 12 amino acids. Losses at the gene ends were 4 bases for V and 7 bases for J; bases not matched to a gene: 2. The CDR3 DNA reads as TGCAGCGTTGGAGGACAGGGGAATGAGCAGTTCTTC. This sequence encodes CSVGGQGNEQFF.

This rearrangement joins TRBV20-1 to TRBJ1-5, with no clear D. Germline CDR1 and CDR2: DFQATT and SNEGSKA (reference sequence). Trimming shortened V by 1 base and J by 1 base, and 14 bases separated the two germline ends. This CDR3 is built from 16 residues. This chain's CDR3 is CSARAATETSNQPQHF. The CDR3 region has the DNA TGCAGTGCTAGAGCGGCGACGGAGACAAGCAATCAGCCCCAGCATTTT.